A selection of T cell receptor beta chains follows, all from one sample in a study of regulatory T cells in long-lasting Graves disease. TCRdb fed the multiplex PCR reads into MiXCR, producing one record per CDR3 protein. There are approximately 210,000 distinct CDR3 sequences in the sample; 15% to 20% occur only once, and more than 20% lies in the top ten. The sequencing here drew on peripheral blood mononuclear cells (PBMCs), taken at new diagnosis, from a patient treated with antithyroid drugs. These receptor sequences come from a female donor with Graves disease. Each CDR3 is given with its conserved first and last residue. D genes are given only for firm matches. Expanded clones are given a class, and other clones once, few, many or no size at all.

v_call: TRBV24-1; j_call: TRBJ2-3; d_call: -; clone_size: many; cdr3_aa: CASSTDTQYF; cdr3_nt: TGTGCCAGTAGCACAGATACGCAGTATTTT
v_call: TRBV7-8; j_call: TRBJ2-5; d_call: -; clone_size: many; cdr3_aa: CASSLAADMMGETQYF; cdr3_nt: TGTGCCAGCAGCTTAGCTGCGGACATGATGGGGGAGACCCAGTACTTC
v_call: TRBV20-1; j_call: TRBJ1-4; d_call: -; clone_size: many; cdr3_aa: CSARDVYRGREKLFF; cdr3_nt: TGCAGTGCTAGAGATGTGTATCGGGGGCGCGAAAAACTGTTTTTT
v_call: TRBV11-2; j_call: TRBJ2-1; d_call: -; clone_size: many; cdr3_aa: CASRQGGRRSYNEQFF; cdr3_nt: TGTGCCAGCAGACAAGGGGGGCGTCGGAGCTACAATGAGCAGTTCTTC
v_call: TRBV2; j_call: TRBJ2-7; d_call: -; clone_size: many; cdr3_aa: CGSGPADYEQYF; cdr3_nt: TGTGGGTCAGGCCCGGCCGATTACGAGCAGTACTTC
v_call: TRBV7-2; j_call: TRBJ2-1; d_call: -; clone_size: few; cdr3_aa: CASSLLVSNEQFF; cdr3_nt: TGTGCCAGCAGCCTTCTAGTGAGTAATGAGCAGTTCTTC
v_call: TRBV19; j_call: TRBJ1-2; d_call: TRBD1; clone_size: -; cdr3_aa: CASSIDPSTGGPGYTF; cdr3_nt: TGTGCCAGTAGTATAGATCCGTCAACAGGGGGACCTGGCTACACCTTC
v_call: TRBV25-1; j_call: TRBJ1-2; d_call: -; clone_size: many; cdr3_aa: CASSGGTFYGYTF; cdr3_nt: TGTGCCAGCAGTGGGGGGACCTTCTATGGCTACACCTTC
v_call: TRBV7-9; j_call: TRBJ2-7; d_call: TRBD1; clone_size: once; cdr3_aa: CASSYRDRGIYEQYF; cdr3_nt: TGTGCCAGCAGCTACCGGGACAGGGGAATTTACGAGCAGTACTTC
v_call: TRBV10-3; j_call: TRBJ2-2; d_call: TRBD1; clone_size: many; cdr3_aa: CAISEQGDTGELFF; cdr3_nt: TGTGCCATCAGTGAGCAGGGGGACACCGGGGAGCTGTTTTTT
v_call: TRBV19; j_call: TRBJ2-5; d_call: -; clone_size: many; cdr3_aa: CASSMVGRGETQYF; cdr3_nt: TGTGCCAGTAGTATGGTGGGCAGGGGAGAGACCCAGTACTTC
v_call: TRBV19; j_call: TRBJ2-1; d_call: -; clone_size: -; cdr3_aa: CARTSVGINEQFF; cdr3_nt: TGTGCCAGAACTAGTGTCGGTATCAATGAGCAGTTCTTC
v_call: TRBV28; j_call: TRBJ2-1; d_call: TRBD2; clone_size: many; cdr3_aa: CASSTQTPAGTSGTYNEQFF; cdr3_nt: TGTGCCAGCAGTACCCAGACCCCGGCGGGGACTAGCGGAACCTACAATGAGCAGTTCTTC
v_call: TRBV20-1; j_call: TRBJ2-1; d_call: TRBD2; clone_size: -; cdr3_aa: CSAGSGRSNNEQFF; cdr3_nt: TGCAGTGCTGGTAGCGGGAGGAGTAACAATGAGCAGTTCTTC
v_call: TRBV3-1; j_call: TRBJ2-7; d_call: -; clone_size: -; cdr3_aa: CASSHPTRYEQYF; cdr3_nt: TGTGCCAGCAGCCATCCGACTAGATACGAGCAGTACTTC
v_call: TRBV10-3; j_call: TRBJ2-1; d_call: -; clone_size: many; cdr3_aa: CAISESRSGVRRFF; cdr3_nt: TGTGCCATCAGTGAGTCACGGTCGGGAGTTCGGCGGTTCTTC
v_call: TRBV6-1; j_call: TRBJ1-2; d_call: -; clone_size: few; cdr3_aa: CASTDSYGYTF; cdr3_nt: TGTGCCAGCACCGACAGTTATGGCTACACCTTC
v_call: TRBV7-8; j_call: TRBJ2-3; d_call: -; clone_size: -; cdr3_aa: CASRSLEGDGTQYF; cdr3_nt: TGTGCCAGCAGATCCCTAGAGGGGGACGGAACGCAGTATTTT
v_call: TRBV12-3/TRBV12-4; j_call: TRBJ2-7; d_call: -; clone_size: many; cdr3_aa: CASSRILGGGSYEQYF; cdr3_nt: TGTGCCAGCAGCCGTATTCTTGGAGGGGGCTCCTACGAGCAGTACTTC
v_call: TRBV20-1; j_call: TRBJ2-5; d_call: -; clone_size: -; cdr3_aa: CSAVTGTRETQYF; cdr3_nt: TGCAGTGCCGTTACCGGGACAAGAGAGACCCAGTACTTC
v_call: TRBV20-1; j_call: TRBJ2-2; d_call: -; clone_size: few; cdr3_aa: CSAREGGELELFF; cdr3_nt: TGCAGTGCTAGAGAGGGTGGGGAACTTGAGCTGTTTTTT
v_call: TRBV18; j_call: TRBJ2-1; d_call: TRBD1; clone_size: many; cdr3_aa: CASSPPTGGTEQFF; cdr3_nt: TGTGCCAGCTCACCCCCGACAGGGGGGACTGAGCAGTTCTTC
v_call: TRBV30; j_call: TRBJ2-5; d_call: -; clone_size: many; cdr3_aa: CAWSVAAKGTQYF; cdr3_nt: TGTGCCTGGAGTGTAGCAGCCAAGGGGACCCAGTACTTC
v_call: TRBV19; j_call: TRBJ2-5; d_call: -; clone_size: -; cdr3_aa: CASSSAGTRQETQYF; cdr3_nt: TGTGCCAGTAGTTCAGCCGGGACTCGGCAAGAGACCCAGTACTTC
v_call: TRBV28; j_call: TRBJ2-7; d_call: -; clone_size: many; cdr3_aa: CASSLRGSHEQYF; cdr3_nt: TGTGCCAGCAGTTTACGCGGCAGCCACGAGCAGTACTTC
v_call: TRBV2; j_call: TRBJ2-7; d_call: TRBD2; clone_size: -; cdr3_aa: CASSSLGGTSGRAGYEQYF; cdr3_nt: TGTGCCAGCAGTTCCCTCGGGGGGACTAGCGGGAGGGCCGGGTACGAGCAGTACTTC
v_call: TRBV29-1; j_call: TRBJ1-5; d_call: -; clone_size: many; cdr3_aa: CSVGGPDNQPQHF; cdr3_nt: TGCAGCGTTGGGGGTCCTGACAATCAGCCCCAGCATTTT